These 2 T cell receptor beta chains came from one sample sequenced in a study of T cells in Graves' hyperthyroidism and ophthalmopathy. The TCR beta CDR3 regions underwent amplification using RNA transcripts as the source. HTBI primers were employed in a first-round RT-PCR of the TCR CDR3. TCRdb re-called the multiplex PCR reads through MiXCR, storing one row per CDR3 protein. The sample yields approximately 530,000 distinct CDR3 sequences, approximately 16% seen once. The sequenced sample consisted of blood. These receptors all stem from a woman aged 18 to 35 with Graves' hyperthyroidism.

In its sample, this clonotype was seen many times. The V gene is TRBV20-1, the J gene TRBJ2-1, with unresolved D. V lost 8 bases and J lost 7, with 21 bases in between. CDR3 length: 14 amino acids. Germline V CDR1 and CDR2: DFQATT, SNEGSKA (reference sequence). The chain's CDR3 is CSSRAPPKVNEQFF. CDR3 sequence (DNA): TGCAGTAGCCGAGCACCCCCGAAAGTAAATGAGCAGTTCTTC.

V and J are TRBV6-2 or TRBV6-3 and TRBJ1-5, with 8 bases matching TRBD1. The germline CDR1 and CDR2 sequences are MNHEY and SVGEGT. The J segment lost 7 bases and the V segment lost 0 bases, leaving 8 bases of the junction unmatched. This CDR3 contains 16 residues. The CDR3 nucleotides read TGTGCCAGCAGTTACTCGACAGGGGAGGACAGGCAGCCCCAGCATTTT. Protein: CASSYSTGEDRQPQHF.